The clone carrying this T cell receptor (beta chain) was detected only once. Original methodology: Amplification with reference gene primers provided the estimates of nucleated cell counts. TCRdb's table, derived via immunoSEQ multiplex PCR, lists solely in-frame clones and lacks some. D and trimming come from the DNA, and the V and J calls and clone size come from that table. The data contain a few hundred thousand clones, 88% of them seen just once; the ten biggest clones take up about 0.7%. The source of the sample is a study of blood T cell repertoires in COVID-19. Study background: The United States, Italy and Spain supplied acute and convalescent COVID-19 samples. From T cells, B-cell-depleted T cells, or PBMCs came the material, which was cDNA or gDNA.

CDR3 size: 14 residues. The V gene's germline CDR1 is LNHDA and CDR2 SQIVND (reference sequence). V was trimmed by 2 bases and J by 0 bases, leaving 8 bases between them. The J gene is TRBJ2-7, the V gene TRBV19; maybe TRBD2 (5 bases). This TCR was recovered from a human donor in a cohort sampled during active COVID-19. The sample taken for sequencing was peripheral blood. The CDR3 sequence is CASSISGNSYEQYF. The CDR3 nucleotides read TGTGCCAGTAGTATATCGGGGAACTCCTACGAGCAGTACTTC.